The rows below give T cell receptor beta chains drawn from one sample of a study of human T cells and chemical hapten exposure. TCRdb reanalysed the RACE reads using MiXCR and keeps one entry per CDR3 protein. Here the sample spans around 99,000 distinct CDR3 sequences, about 10% being singletons. Material: whole blood, obtained in connection with sensitization to the hapten diphenylcyclopropenone (DPC). These TCRs come from a middle-aged man with alopecia areata. Some clones in this sample may be carry-over from other donors' samples. The CDR3 runs from the conserved cysteine through the conserved F or W. Some rows mark clone size as missing; the rest say once, few, many or name a class of expanded clone.

abundance	v_gene	CDR3aa
NA	TRBV6-2/TRBV6-3	CASSITGGNQPQHF
many	TRBV12-3/TRBV12-4	CASSLNSGLEQYF
NA	TRBV20-1	CSARADTYEQYF
few	TRBV2	CASSEMRGVGETQYF
few	TRBV12-3/TRBV12-4	CASSLGNYGYTF
few	TRBV4-3	CASSQEGLNTEAFF
NA	TRBV5-8	CASSLAQGGEAFF
NA	TRBV11-3	CASSLVVSLASTDTQYF
few	TRBV7-8	CASSFSRTSGRDIQYF
few	TRBV28	CASYSPHAGGSLTSNEQFF
few	TRBV12-3/TRBV12-4	CASSLWGTGNTIYF
NA	TRBV3-1	CASSQAGAGELFF
many	TRBV18	CASSPQGRSVEAFF
many	TRBV6-1	CASSTSGSPRETQYF
few	TRBV28	CASLTPVGYGYTF
NA	TRBV10-2	CASTLGFTYNEQFF
NA	TRBV13	CASSSNGALSGNTIYF
many	TRBV10-3	CAISETREGLAKNIQYF
few	TRBV10-3	CAISEGSGKAKNIQYF
NA	TRBV20-1	CSASFSGTSTDTQYF
few	TRBV5-1	CASSPGLGGADTQYF
NA	TRBV29-1	CSVVRTSGSQETQYF
few	TRBV14	CASSQERQLAYEKLFF
few	TRBV3-1	CASSHRNLVTIQYF
NA	TRBV12-3/TRBV12-4	CASSLGRALAETQYF
many	TRBV4-1	CASSQDMILSTEAFF
NA	TRBV11-2	CASSLGYYEQFF
few	TRBV20-1	CKGLAGDITTDTQYF
NA	TRBV25-1	CASSEGTGLYEQYF
few	TRBV29-1	CSVDLGFSTDTQYF
few	TRBV25-1	CASSERQGTRGGYNEQFF
many	TRBV18	CASSPSGGESTEAFF
many	TRBV4-3	CASSQDLRGLGNQPQHF
few	TRBV4-2	CASSQDGGQGTDTQYF
many	TRBV6-2/TRBV6-3	CASSRPPPGSSYEQYF
few	TRBV20-1	CSARASGSGTGELFF
NA	TRBV11-2	CASSPGTGGGTGELFF
many	TRBV5-1	CASSFDSNSGANVLTF
few	TRBV20-1	CSAKGASGRGRAVYNEQFF
few	TRBV7-6	CASSLGSSGSGEQYF
few	TRBV18	CASSAADSNQPQHF
NA	TRBV2	CASTAGAFTDTQYF
many	TRBV10-1	CASSETVGDYPYNEQFF
NA	TRBV19	CASSNPAGIVWELFF
few	TRBV7-7	CASSQGGKDTQYF